Listed here is a single T cell receptor beta chain. Its antigen is not identified. The sample is drawn from a study of vaccination and CD4 T cells after COVID-19. Study at large: Each control was exposed to a CEFX pool, an HIV-1 Nef pool, or no peptide at all.

An Oncomine TCR Beta short-read assay was used to sequence the DNA from cultured CD4+ T cells. TCRdb ran MiXCR on the PCR reads and lists one entry per CDR3 protein. The sample has about 14,000 distinct CDR3 sequences; 25% to 35% are singletons. Treatment of the sample: approximately 9-day PBMC culture with coronavirus spike peptide pools or control peptides (ViraFEST assay). Expansion of antigen-specific T cells with peptide pools by ViraFEST preceded sequencing of TCRs. The culture of about 2 million PBMCs per well included 8.5 to 10 IU/ml IL-2 and roughly 9.7 ug/ml peptide pools. Negative selection purified CD4+ T cells after about 11 days of culture. V trimming: 4 bases; J trimming: 7 bases; junction bases outside the gene matches: 7. The CDR3 has 14 amino acids. The germline V gene encodes CDR1 SNHLY and CDR2 FYNNEI.

The specimen was CD4+ T cells from blood, cultured in vitro, collected before SARS-CoV-2 vaccination. This TCR came from a human donor who received a COVID-19 vaccine. V and J are TRBV2 and TRBJ1-5; 7 bases match TRBD1. The CDR3 bases are TGTGCCAGCAGTGGACAGGGACTGGGCCAGCCCCAGCATTTT. Translation: CASSGQGLGQPQHF.